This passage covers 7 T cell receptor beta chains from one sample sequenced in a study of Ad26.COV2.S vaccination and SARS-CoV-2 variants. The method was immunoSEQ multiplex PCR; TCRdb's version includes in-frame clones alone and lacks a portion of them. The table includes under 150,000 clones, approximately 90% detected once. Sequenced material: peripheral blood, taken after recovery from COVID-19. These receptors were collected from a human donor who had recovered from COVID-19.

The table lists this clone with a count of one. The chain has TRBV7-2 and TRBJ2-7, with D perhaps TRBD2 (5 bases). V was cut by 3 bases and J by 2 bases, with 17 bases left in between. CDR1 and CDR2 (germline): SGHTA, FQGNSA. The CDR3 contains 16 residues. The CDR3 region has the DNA TGTGCCAGCAGCTTTCTCGGACTTCCTAAGACCTACGAGCAGTACTTC. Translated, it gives CASSFLGLPKTYEQYF. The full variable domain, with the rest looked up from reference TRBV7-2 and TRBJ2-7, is GAGVSQSPSNKVTEKGKDVELRCDPISGHTALYWYRQSLGQGLEFLIYFQGNSAPDKSGLPSDRFSAERTGGSVSTLTIQRTQQEDSAVYLCASSFLGLPKTYEQYFGPGTRLTVT.

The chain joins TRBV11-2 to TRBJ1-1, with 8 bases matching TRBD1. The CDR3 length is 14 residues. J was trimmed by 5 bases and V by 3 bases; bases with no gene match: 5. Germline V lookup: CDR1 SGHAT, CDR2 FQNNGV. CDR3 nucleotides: TGTGCCAGCAGCTTGACAGGGGTATCGACTGAAGCTTTCTTT. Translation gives CASSLTGVSTEAFF.

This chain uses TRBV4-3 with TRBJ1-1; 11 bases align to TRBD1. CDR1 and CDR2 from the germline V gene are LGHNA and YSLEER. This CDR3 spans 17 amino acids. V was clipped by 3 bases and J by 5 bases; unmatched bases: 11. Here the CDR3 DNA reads TGCGCCAGCAGCCATCTCGAGGGACGGGACAGGGGGACTGAAGCTTTCTTT. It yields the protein CASSHLEGRDRGTEAFF.

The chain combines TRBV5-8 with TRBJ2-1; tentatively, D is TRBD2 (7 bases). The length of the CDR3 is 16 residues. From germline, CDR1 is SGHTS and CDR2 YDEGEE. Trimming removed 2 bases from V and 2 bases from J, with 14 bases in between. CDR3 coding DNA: TGTGCCAGCAGCTTAGGAGGGGGGGGGACCTACAATGAGCAGTTCTTC. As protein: CASSLGGGGTYNEQFF.

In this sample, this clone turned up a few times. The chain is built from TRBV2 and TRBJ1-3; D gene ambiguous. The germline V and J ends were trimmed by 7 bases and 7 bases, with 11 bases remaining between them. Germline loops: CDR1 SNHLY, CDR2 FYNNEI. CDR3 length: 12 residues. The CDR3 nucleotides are TGTGCCAGCACCGAAGGGCAGAACACCATATATTTT. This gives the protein CASTEGQNTIYF.

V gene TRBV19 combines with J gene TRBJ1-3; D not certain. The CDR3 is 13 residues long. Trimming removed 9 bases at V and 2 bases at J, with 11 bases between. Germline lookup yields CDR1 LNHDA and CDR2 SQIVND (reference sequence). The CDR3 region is CASSETPGNTIYF. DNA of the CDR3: TGTGCCAGCTCCGAGACGCCTGGAAACACCATATATTTT.

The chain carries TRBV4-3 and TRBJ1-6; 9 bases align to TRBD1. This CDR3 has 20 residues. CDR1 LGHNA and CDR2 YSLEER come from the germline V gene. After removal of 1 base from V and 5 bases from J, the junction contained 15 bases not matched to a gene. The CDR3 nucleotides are TGCGCCAGCAGCCAAGCCGCCCCGGGACAGGGAGTTGTAGATAATTCACCCCTCCACTTT. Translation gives CASSQAAPGQGVVDNSPLHF.